This TCR beta chain is drawn from a study of early T cells in non-severe SARS-CoV-2 infection. Germline V gene sequence: CDR1 SGHTA, CDR2 FQGNSA. Trimming removed 5 bases at V and 5 bases at J, with 16 bases between. There are 15 residues in the CDR3. TCRdb re-derived calls from the 5' RACE reads in MiXCR, one entry per CDR3 protein. The data hold 20,000 to 30,000 distinct CDR3 sequences, with 4% to 5% observed a single time. This clonotype was observed at least ten times. The chain is built from TRBV7-2 and TRBJ2-1, with D perhaps matching TRBD1 (6 bases). This clonotype originated in an adult who was a healthcare worker with PCR-confirmed SARS-CoV-2 infection or an uninfected control (not recorded which). Material: whole blood. The CDR3 bases are TGTGCCAGCAGCCCCTACAGGGCTCTAGACAATGAGCAGTTCTTC. Translated, it gives CASSPYRALDNEQFF. Using reference TRBV7-2 and TRBJ2-1 for the parts outside the CDR3, the full variable domain is GAGVSQSPSNKVTEKGKDVELRCDPISGHTALYWYRQSLGQGLEFLIYFQGNSAPDKSGLPSDRFSAERTGGSVSTLTIQRTQQEDSAVYLCASSPYRALDNEQFFGPGTRLTVL.